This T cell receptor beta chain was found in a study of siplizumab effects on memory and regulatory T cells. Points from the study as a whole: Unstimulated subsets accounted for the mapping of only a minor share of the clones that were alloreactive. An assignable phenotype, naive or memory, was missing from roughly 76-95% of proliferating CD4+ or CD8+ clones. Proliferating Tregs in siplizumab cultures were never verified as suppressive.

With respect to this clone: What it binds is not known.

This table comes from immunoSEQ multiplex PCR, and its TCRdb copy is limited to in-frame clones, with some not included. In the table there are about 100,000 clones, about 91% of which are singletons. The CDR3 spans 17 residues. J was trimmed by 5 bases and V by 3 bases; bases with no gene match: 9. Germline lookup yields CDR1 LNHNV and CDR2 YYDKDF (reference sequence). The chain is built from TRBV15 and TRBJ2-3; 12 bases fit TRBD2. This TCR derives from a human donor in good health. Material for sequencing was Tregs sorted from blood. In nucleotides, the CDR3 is TGTGCCACCAGCAGGAACCGACCGGGACTAGCGGGAGATACGCAGTATTTT. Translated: CATSRNRPGLAGDTQYF.